What follows are 30 T cell receptor beta chains derived from one specimen sequenced in a study of shared clonotypes between healthy human individuals. Data came from immunoSEQ multiplex PCR; TCRdb stores just in-frame clones and leaves some out. The sample has over a million clones; more than 95% are singletons. The sample was naive CD4+ T cells sorted from blood. Documented subset: CD45RA+ positively selected. Receptors originate from a man aged 30-40 years in good health.

The chain couples TRBV2 to TRBJ2-3; 10 bases fit TRBD2. The J segment lost 3 bases and the V segment lost 6 bases, leaving 12 bases of the junction unmatched. The CDR3 length is 17 residues. Germline V gene lookup returns CDR1 SNHLY and CDR2 FYNNEI. CDR3 sequence reads: CASRTEREGLRTDTQYF. As DNA, the CDR3 is TGTGCCAGCAGGACGGAGCGGGAGGGCCTGAGGACAGATACGCAGTATTTT.

J is TRBJ2-7 and V is TRBV6-5; D is tentatively TRBD1 or TRBD2 (5 bases each). V lost 2 bases and J 1 base, leaving 12 bases between the germline ends. CDR1 is MNHEY, CDR2 SVGAGI, per germline. The CDR3 has 15 amino acids. CDR3 residues: CASSYELGVSYEQYF. The CDR3 region has the DNA TGTGCCAGCAGTTACGAACTGGGGGTATCCTACGAGCAGTACTTC.

This sequence joins TRBV6-6 and TRBJ1-5, with 10 bases identical to TRBD1. Unmatched junction bases numbered 4, after V lost 5 bases and J lost 3 bases. The CDR3 is 15 residues long. CDR1 and CDR2 from the germline V gene are MNHNY and SVGAGI (reference sequence). CDR3 sequence reads: CASSRGQGVNQPQHF. The CDR3 DNA sequence: TGTGCCAGCAGTAGAGGACAGGGGGTCAATCAGCCCCAGCATTTT.

This rearrangement joins TRBV7-2 to TRBJ2-7; TRBD1 aligns across 7 bases. CDR1 is SGHTA and CDR2 is FQGNSA in the germline V gene. Trimming cost V 4 bases and J 0 bases; bases outside gene matches: 6. The CDR3 contains 15 residues. The CDR3 loop is CASSSFDRVSYEQYF. Written as DNA, the CDR3 is TGTGCCAGCAGCTCGTTTGACAGGGTCTCCTACGAGCAGTACTTC.

This chain joins TRBV29-1 and TRBJ2-1, with D tentatively TRBD1 or TRBD2 (5 bases each). This CDR3 has 13 amino acids. With 4 bases removed from V and 8 bases from J, the gap between germline ends came to 15 bases. Germline-derived CDR1 and CDR2 are SQVTM and ANQGSEA. CDR3 sequence reads: CSVGGFLRDEQFF. As DNA, the CDR3 is TGCAGCGTTGGGGGGTTCCTTCGTGATGAGCAGTTCTTC.

The chain recombines TRBV5-1 with TRBJ2-2; D unclear. The length of the CDR3 is 14 residues. Trimming removed 6 bases from V and 2 bases from J, with 11 bases in between. In germline, CDR1 is SGHRS, CDR2 YFSETQ. In DNA, the CDR3 is TGCGCCAGCATGGCGCCTGGCAACACCGGGGAGCTGTTTTTT. Residues: CASMAPGNTGELFF.

The CDR3 reads CASSQVRIGANVLTF. In DNA form, the CDR3 reads TGTGCCAGCAGCCAAGTCAGGATCGGGGCCAACGTCCTGACTTTC. This rearrangement joins TRBV14 to TRBJ2-6; D uncertain. Trimming removed 1 base from V and 4 bases from J, with 8 bases in between. The germline gives CDR1 SGHDN, CDR2 FVKESK. The CDR3 is 15 amino acids.

This clone was recorded once. J is TRBJ1-4 and V is TRBV5-1, with unresolved D. Trimming removed 4 bases at V and 3 bases at J, with 13 bases between. The CDR3 is 15 residues long. The V gene's germline CDR1 is SGHRS and CDR2 YFSETQ. DNA of the CDR3: TGCGCCAGCAGCCCGAGGACGGATTCTAATGAAAAACTGTTTTTT. Translation gives CASSPRTDSNEKLFF.

This clone appeared once. The chain recombines TRBV9 with TRBJ2-1, with D unresolved. V lost 0 bases to trimming and J lost 5 bases, with 12 bases between them. The CDR3 runs 15 residues. Germline-derived CDR1 and CDR2 are SGDLS and YYNGEE. The CDR3 protein is CASSVAYRLNNEQFF. Here the CDR3 DNA reads TGTGCCAGCAGCGTAGCCTATCGGCTAAACAATGAGCAGTTCTTC.

The V gene is TRBV2, the J gene TRBJ2-4; D perhaps matches TRBD1 (6 bases). In germline, CDR1 is SNHLY, CDR2 FYNNEI. The length of the CDR3 is 14 residues. V was clipped by 8 bases and J by 0 bases, with 11 bases between them. The CDR3 spells CASGGTPAKNIQYF. CDR3 bases: TGTGCCAGCGGGGGCACCCCAGCCAAAAACATTCAGTACTTC.

V gene TRBV29-1 combines with J gene TRBJ2-3; 9 positions agree with TRBD2. V shed 6 bases and J 2 bases; nucleotides not matched to a gene: 6. Per the germline V gene, CDR1 is SQVTM and CDR2 is ANQGSEA. This CDR3 contains 14 residues. The CDR3 reads CSVVSGRLTDTQYF. CDR3 coding DNA: TGCAGCGTGGTTAGCGGGAGACTCACAGATACGCAGTATTTT.

The rearrangement joins TRBV5-1 to TRBJ1-1, with D possibly being TRBD1 (5 bases). The CDR3 extends over 17 amino acids. From germline, CDR1 is SGHRS and CDR2 YFSETQ. Trimming cost V 4 bases and J 1 base, with 20 bases left between them. The CDR3 loop is CASSRDLRETANTEAFF. The CDR3, as DNA: TGCGCCAGCAGCAGGGATCTACGAGAGACAGCGAACACTGAAGCTTTCTTT.

Points on this clone: Compared with germline, one end of the junction differs, possibly owing to a read error. The chain is built from TRBV5-1 and TRBJ2-4; 7 nucleotides agree with TRBD1. Germline lookup yields CDR1 SGHRS and CDR2 YFSETQ. This CDR3 comprises 12 residues. Here the CDR3 reads CASSLGDSFHHF. CDR3 nucleotide sequence: TGCGCCAGCAGCTTGGGGGACAGTTTCCATCACTTC.

CDR3 in DNA: TGTGCCAGCTCACCTCGGGGATTCAGTCAGCCCCAGCATTTT. It is translated as CASSPRGFSQPQHF. The rearrangement joins TRBV18 to TRBJ1-5; no clear D. The germline V and J ends were trimmed by 3 bases and 6 bases, with 12 bases remaining between them. The germline V gene has CDR1 KGHSH and CDR2 LQKENI. The CDR3 spans 14 residues.

J is TRBJ2-7 and V is TRBV28; no reliable D call. Germline loops: CDR1 MDHEN, CDR2 SYDVKM. V was cut by 4 bases and J by 2 bases, with 12 bases left in between. The length of the CDR3 is 14 residues. Written as DNA, the CDR3 is TGTGCCAGCAGTTCCCTCCTAAGAACCTACGAGCAGTACTTC. Protein product: CASSSLLRTYEQYF. Full variable domain (missing parts from reference TRBV28 and TRBJ2-7): DVKVTQSSRYLVKRTGEKVFLECVQDMDHENMFWYRQDPGLGLRLIYFSYDVKMKEKGDIPEGYSVSREKKERFSLILESASTNQTSMYLCASSSLLRTYEQYFGPGTRLTVT.

The chain links TRBV6-6 to TRBJ2-7, with 11 bases identical to TRBD1. CDR1 is MNHNY, CDR2 SVGAGI, per germline (reference sequence). The CDR3 extends over 13 amino acids. The V and J ends lost 8 bases and 0 bases, in that order; junction bases with no gene match: 0. The CDR3, as DNA: TGTGCCAGCGGACAGGGGGCCTCCTACGAGCAGTACTTC. It yields the protein CASGQGASYEQYF.

V usage is TRBV28 and J usage is TRBJ2-1, with no clear D. The CDR3 is made up of 13 amino acids. Per the germline V gene, CDR1 is MDHEN and CDR2 is SYDVKM. The V end was cut by 6 bases, the J end by 8 bases, with 14 bases between. CDR3 coding DNA: TGTGCCAGCAGCCCAGTGGGTATCGATGAGCAGTTCTTC. It translates to CASSPVGIDEQFF.

The chain is built from TRBV10-3 and TRBJ2-1, with 8 bases matching TRBD1. The germline V gene encodes CDR1 ENHRY and CDR2 SYGVKD. The V gene end was trimmed by 6 bases and the J gene end by 8 bases; junction bases not matched to a gene: 6. This CDR3 has 13 amino acids. CDR3 in amino acids: CAIRSTGEDEQFF. The CDR3 DNA reads as TGTGCCATCAGATCGACAGGGGAGGATGAGCAGTTCTTC.

The rearrangement links TRBV5-1 to TRBJ2-7; 10 bases are a match to TRBD2. V shed 4 bases, J shed 1 base, and the junction held 5 bases outside the gene matches. Germline V gene sequence: CDR1 SGHRS, CDR2 YFSETQ. This CDR3 has 15 amino acids. The CDR3 region has the DNA TGCGCCAGCAGCCCGGGACTAGCGTTATCCTACGAGCAGTACTTC. Its translation: CASSPGLALSYEQYF. The variable domain in full, with the rest retrieved from reference TRBV5-1 and TRBJ2-7, is KAGVTQTPRYLIKTRGQQVTLSCSPISGHRSVSWYQQTPGQGLQFLFEYFSETQRNKGNFPGRFSGRQFSNSRSEMNVSTLELGDSALYLCASSPGLALSYEQYFGPGTRLTVT.

CDR3 sequence reads: CASSLERLGLAFF. DNA for the CDR3: TGTGCCAGCAGCCTGGAGAGGTTAGGGTTGGCTTTCTTT. This chain uses TRBV11-2 with TRBJ1-1; D is unresolved. CDR1 is SGHAT, CDR2 FQNNGV, per germline. The CDR3 has 13 residues. V was trimmed by 5 bases and J by 11 bases, leaving 18 bases between them.

V is TRBV18 and J is TRBJ2-1, with D perhaps matching TRBD1 or TRBD2 (5 bases each). Germline loops: CDR1 KGHSH, CDR2 LQKENI. V was shortened by 2 bases and J by 10 bases, with 15 bases between the two germline ends. This CDR3 region has 14 residues. The CDR3 DNA sequence: TGTGCCAGCTCACCAGTCCGGGACCGACGGGAGCAGTTCTTC. Protein: CASSPVRDRREQFF.

The CDR3 sequence: CASRLAGVTDTQYF. In DNA form, the CDR3 reads TGTGCCAGCAGGCTAGCGGGAGTTACAGATACGCAGTATTTT. The J gene is TRBJ2-3, the V gene TRBV27; 10 bases agree with TRBD2. The junction had 3 bases not matched to a gene; V was cut back by 6 bases and J by 3 bases. CDR3 length equals 14 residues. Germline V gives CDR1 MNHEY, CDR2 SMNVEV (reference sequence).

The CDR3 spells CASSVGVNTEAFF. CDR3 in DNA: TGCGCCAGCAGTGTGGGAGTGAACACTGAAGCTTTCTTT. The chain couples TRBV10-1 to TRBJ1-1; D is unresolved. Germline V gene sequence: CDR1 WNHNN, CDR2 SYGVQD (reference sequence). Trimming took 4 bases from V and 0 from J, leaving 6 bases between them. The CDR3 sequence is 13 residues long.

The chain employs TRBV5-1 and TRBJ2-7, with 11 bases aligning to TRBD2. V was clipped by 0 bases and J by 10 bases; unmatched bases: 6. Germline lookup yields CDR1 SGHRS and CDR2 YFSETQ. The CDR3 extends over 14 amino acids. In nucleotides, the CDR3 is TGCGCCAGCAGCTTGGAGGCTAGCGGGAGGCTTCAGTACTTC. It is translated as CASSLEASGRLQYF.

This chain connects TRBV2 to TRBJ2-7; D is uncertain. The CDR3 is 14 residues long. Germline V lookup: CDR1 SNHLY, CDR2 FYNNEI. V lost 7 bases and J 1 base, leaving 14 bases between the germline ends. As DNA, the CDR3 is TGTGCCAGCAATCCGAACAGTCAGTCCTACGAGCAGTACTTC. Translation gives CASNPNSQSYEQYF.

The chain recombines TRBV7-2 with TRBJ2-1; 14 bases are a match to TRBD2. With V trimmed by 5 bases and J by 6 bases, 6 bases remained unmatched. The CDR3 loop spans 16 amino acids. The germline gives CDR1 SGHTA, CDR2 FQGNSA. CDR3 DNA: TGTGCCAGCAGCCCCGGGACTAGCGGGAGTTTCAATGAGCAGTTCTTC. Translation: CASSPGTSGSFNEQFF.

The chain carries TRBV5-4 and TRBJ2-1; D is perhaps TRBD2 (6 bases). Trimming stripped 0 bases from V and 8 bases from J, with 9 bases between. From germline, CDR1 is SGHNT and CDR2 YYREEE (reference sequence). The CDR3 covers 13 residues. The CDR3: CASSLVSGDEQFF. CDR3 sequence (DNA): TGTGCCAGCAGCTTGGTTAGCGGCGATGAGCAGTTCTTC.

V gene TRBV20-1 combines with J gene TRBJ1-2, with no clear D. There are 10 residues in the CDR3. V lost 3 bases, J lost 8 bases, and 7 bases lay in between. Per germline, CDR1 DFQATT and CDR2 SNEGSKA (reference sequence). CDR3 protein: CSARLIGYTF. The CDR3 nucleotides read TGCAGTGCTAGGCTCATAGGCTACACCTTC.

V and J are TRBV4-3 and TRBJ2-1, with 10 bases aligning to TRBD1. J lost 9 bases, V lost 3 bases, and 8 bases had no gene match. CDR1 is LGHNA and CDR2 is YSLEER in the germline V gene. The CDR3 runs to 15 residues. CDR3 protein: CASSHRTGQGSEQFF. CDR3 DNA: TGCGCCAGCAGCCATCGCACGGGACAGGGGAGTGAGCAGTTCTTC.

The chain recombines TRBV6-5 with TRBJ1-4; TRBD1 matches at 7 bases. After removal of 5 bases from V and 10 bases from J, the junction contained 10 bases not matched to a gene. This CDR3 comprises 14 residues. Germline CDR1 MNHEY, CDR2 SVGAGI. The DNA for the CDR3 is TGTGCCAGCAGTCCCAGGGGGGGAGGGGGAAAACTGTTTTTT. This sequence encodes CASSPRGGGGKLFF.